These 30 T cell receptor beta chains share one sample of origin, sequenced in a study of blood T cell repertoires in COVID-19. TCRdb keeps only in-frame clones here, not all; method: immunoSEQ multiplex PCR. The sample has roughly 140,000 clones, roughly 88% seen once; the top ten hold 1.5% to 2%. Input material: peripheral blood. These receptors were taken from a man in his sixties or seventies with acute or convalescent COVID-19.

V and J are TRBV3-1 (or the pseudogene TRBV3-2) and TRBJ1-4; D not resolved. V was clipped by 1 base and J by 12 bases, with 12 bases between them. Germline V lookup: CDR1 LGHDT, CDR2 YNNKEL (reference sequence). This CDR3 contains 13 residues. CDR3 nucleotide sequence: TGTGCCAGCAGCCAAGCTCGGGCCGGGGAACTGTTTTTT. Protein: CASSQARAGELFF.

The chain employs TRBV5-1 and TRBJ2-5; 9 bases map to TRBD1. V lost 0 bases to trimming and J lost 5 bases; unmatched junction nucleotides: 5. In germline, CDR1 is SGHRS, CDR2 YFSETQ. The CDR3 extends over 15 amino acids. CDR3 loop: CASSLVGQGIETQYF. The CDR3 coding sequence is TGCGCCAGCAGCTTGGTAGGACAGGGGATTGAGACCCAGTACTTC.

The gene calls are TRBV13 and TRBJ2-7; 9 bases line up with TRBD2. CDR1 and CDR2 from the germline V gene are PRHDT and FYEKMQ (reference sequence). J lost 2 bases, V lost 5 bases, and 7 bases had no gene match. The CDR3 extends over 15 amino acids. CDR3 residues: CASSPSGRKTYEQYF. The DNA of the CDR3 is TGTGCCAGCAGCCCCAGCGGGAGGAAAACCTACGAGCAGTACTTC.

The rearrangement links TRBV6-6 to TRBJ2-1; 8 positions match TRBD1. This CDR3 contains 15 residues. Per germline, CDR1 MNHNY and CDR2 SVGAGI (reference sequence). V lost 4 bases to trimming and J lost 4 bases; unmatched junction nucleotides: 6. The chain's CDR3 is CASSSGGQGYNEQFF. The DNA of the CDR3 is TGTGCCAGCAGTTCTGGAGGACAGGGTTACAATGAGCAGTTCTTC.

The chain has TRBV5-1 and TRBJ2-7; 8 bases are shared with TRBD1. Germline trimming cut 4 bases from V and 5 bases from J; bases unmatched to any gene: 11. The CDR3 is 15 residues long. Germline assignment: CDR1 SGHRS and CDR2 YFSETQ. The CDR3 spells CASSPRTDRGDEQYF. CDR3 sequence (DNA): TGCGCCAGCAGCCCGCGGACCGACAGGGGCGACGAGCAGTACTTC.

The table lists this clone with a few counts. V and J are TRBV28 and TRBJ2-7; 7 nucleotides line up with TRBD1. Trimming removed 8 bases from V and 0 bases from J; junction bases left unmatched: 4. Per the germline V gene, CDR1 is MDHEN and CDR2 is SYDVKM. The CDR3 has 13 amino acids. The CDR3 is CASEGQVSYEQYF. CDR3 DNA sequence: TGTGCCAGCGAAGGACAGGTCTCCTACGAGCAGTACTTC.

CDR3 DNA: TGTGCCAGCAGCTCGGTGTACAGCTCCTACGAGCAGTACTTC. It codes for CASSSVYSSYEQYF. This chain links TRBV7-8 with TRBJ2-7; no definite D call. The germline V gene has CDR1 SGHVS and CDR2 FQNEAQ. The germline V and J ends were trimmed by 4 bases and 0 bases, with 10 bases remaining between them. CDR3 size: 14 residues.

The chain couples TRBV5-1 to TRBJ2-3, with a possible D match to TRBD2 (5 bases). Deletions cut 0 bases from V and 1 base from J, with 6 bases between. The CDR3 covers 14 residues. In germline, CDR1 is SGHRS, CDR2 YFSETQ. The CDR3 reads CASSLGRGTDTQYF. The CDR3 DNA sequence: TGCGCCAGCAGCTTGGGGCGGGGCACAGATACGCAGTATTTT.

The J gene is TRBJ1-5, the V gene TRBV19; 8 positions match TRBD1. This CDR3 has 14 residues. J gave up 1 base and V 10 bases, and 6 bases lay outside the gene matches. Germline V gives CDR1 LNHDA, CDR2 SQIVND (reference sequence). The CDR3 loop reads CATLDRVSNQPQHF. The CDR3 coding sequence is TGTGCCACCTTGGACAGGGTGAGCAATCAGCCCCAGCATTTT.

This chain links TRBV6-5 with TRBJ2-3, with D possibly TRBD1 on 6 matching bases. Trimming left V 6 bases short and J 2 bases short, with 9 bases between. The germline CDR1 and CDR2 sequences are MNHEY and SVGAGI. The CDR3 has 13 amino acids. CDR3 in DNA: TGTGCCAGCAGGAGGGACAACACAGATACGCAGTATTTT. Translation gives CASRRDNTDTQYF.

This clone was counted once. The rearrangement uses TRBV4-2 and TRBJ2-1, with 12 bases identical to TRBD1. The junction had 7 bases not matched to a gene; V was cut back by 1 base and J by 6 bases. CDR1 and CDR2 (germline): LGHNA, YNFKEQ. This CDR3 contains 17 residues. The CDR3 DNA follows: TGTGCCAGCAGCCAAGCTTTAACGGGACAGGGGGCCAATGAGCAGTTCTTC. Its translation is CASSQALTGQGANEQFF.

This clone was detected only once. The CDR3: CASSAPAGKQETQYF. DNA for the CDR3: TGTGCCAGCAGCGCACCAGCGGGCAAACAAGAGACCCAGTACTTC. The chain carries TRBV9 and TRBJ2-5, with a possible D match to TRBD2 (6 bases). Germline CDR1 is SGDLS and CDR2 is YYNGEE. V lost 3 bases and J lost 2, with 14 bases in between. This CDR3 contains 15 residues.

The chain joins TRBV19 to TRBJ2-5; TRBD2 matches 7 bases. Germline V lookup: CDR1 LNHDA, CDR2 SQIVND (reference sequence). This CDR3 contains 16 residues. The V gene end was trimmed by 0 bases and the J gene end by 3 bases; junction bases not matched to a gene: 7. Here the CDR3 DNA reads TGTGCCAGTAGTATAGATCACCAGGGAGGGGAAGAGACCCAGTACTTC. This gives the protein CASSIDHQGGEETQYF. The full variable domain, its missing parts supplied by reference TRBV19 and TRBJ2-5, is DGGITQSPKYLFRKEGQNVTLSCEQNLNHDAMYWYRQDPGQGLRLIYYSQIVNDFQKGDIAEGYSVSREKKESFPLTVTSAQKNPTAFYLCASSIDHQGGEETQYFGPGTRLLVL.

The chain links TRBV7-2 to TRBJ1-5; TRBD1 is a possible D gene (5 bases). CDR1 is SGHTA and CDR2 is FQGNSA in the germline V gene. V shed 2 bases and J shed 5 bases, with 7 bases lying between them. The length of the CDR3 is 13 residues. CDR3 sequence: CASSLLGDQPQHF. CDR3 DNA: TGTGCCAGCAGCTTACTAGGGGATCAGCCCCAGCATTTT.

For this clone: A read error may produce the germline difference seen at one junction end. As DNA, the CDR3 is TGTGCCAGCAGCCTAGCGGGAGGAGGAGATACGCAGTATTTT. It specifies CASSLAGGGDTQYF. This rearrangement joins TRBV7-9 to TRBJ2-3; 11 bases match TRBD2. This CDR3 region has 14 residues. Germline lookup yields CDR1 SEHNR and CDR2 FQNEAQ (reference sequence). Using reference TRBV7-9 and TRBJ2-3 for the parts outside the CDR3, the full variable domain is DTGVSQNPRHKITKRGQNVTFRCDPISEHNRLYWYRQTLGQGPEFLTYFQNEAQLEKSRLLSDRFSAERPKGSFSTLEIQRTEQGDSAMYLCASSLAGGGDTQYFGPGTRLTVL.

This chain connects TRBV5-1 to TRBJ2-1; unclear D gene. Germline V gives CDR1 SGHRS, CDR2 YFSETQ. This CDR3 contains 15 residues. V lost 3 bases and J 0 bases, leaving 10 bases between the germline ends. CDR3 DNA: TGCGCCAGCAGCTCCGGAGCGAGCTCCTACAATGAGCAGTTCTTC. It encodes CASSSGASSYNEQFF.

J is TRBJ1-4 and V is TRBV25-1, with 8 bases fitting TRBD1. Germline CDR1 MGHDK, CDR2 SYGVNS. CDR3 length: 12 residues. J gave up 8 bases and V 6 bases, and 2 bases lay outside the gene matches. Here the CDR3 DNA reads TGTGCCAGCAGACAGGGGGAAGAAAAACTGTTTTTT. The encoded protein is CASRQGEEKLFF.

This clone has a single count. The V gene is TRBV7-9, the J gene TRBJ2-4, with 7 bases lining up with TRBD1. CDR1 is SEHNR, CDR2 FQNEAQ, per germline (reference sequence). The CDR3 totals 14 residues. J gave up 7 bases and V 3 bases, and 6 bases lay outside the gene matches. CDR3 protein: CASSFTGVGNIQYF. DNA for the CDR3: TGTGCCAGCAGCTTTACAGGGGTGGGGAACATTCAGTACTTC.

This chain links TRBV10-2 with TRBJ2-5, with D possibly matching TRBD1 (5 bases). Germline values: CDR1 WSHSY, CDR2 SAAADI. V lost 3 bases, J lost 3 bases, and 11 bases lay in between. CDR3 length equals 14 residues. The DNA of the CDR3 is TGCGCCAGCAGTGAATTTGGCAGGGAAGAGACCCAGTACTTC. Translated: CASSEFGREETQYF.

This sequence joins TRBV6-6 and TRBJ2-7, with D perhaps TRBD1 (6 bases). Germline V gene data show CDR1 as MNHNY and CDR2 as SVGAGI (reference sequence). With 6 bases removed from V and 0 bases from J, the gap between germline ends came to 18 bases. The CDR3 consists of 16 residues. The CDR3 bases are TGTGCCAGCAGCCCTGCCTCCACAGGGAACTCCTACGAGCAGTACTTC. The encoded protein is CASSPASTGNSYEQYF.

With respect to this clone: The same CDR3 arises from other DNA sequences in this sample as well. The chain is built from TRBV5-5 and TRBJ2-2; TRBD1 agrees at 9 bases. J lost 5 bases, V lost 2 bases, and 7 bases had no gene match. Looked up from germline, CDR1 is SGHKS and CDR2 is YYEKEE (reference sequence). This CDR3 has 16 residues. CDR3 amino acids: CASSLGPGTGTGELFF. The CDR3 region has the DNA TGTGCCAGCAGCTTAGGACCCGGGACAGGGACCGGGGAGCTGTTTTTT.

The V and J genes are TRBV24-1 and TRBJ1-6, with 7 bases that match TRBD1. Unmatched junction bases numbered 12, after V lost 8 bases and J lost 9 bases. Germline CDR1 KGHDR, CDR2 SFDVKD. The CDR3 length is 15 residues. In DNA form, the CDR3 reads TGTGCCACCACCCTACCCGGGCAGGGGGGTTCACCCCTCCACTTT. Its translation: CATTLPGQGGSPLHF.

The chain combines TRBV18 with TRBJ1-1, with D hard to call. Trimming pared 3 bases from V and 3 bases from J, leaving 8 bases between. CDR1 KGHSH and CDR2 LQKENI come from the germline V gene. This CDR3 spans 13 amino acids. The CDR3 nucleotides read TGTGCCAGCTCACCTGGGGAGGACACTGAAGCTTTCTTT. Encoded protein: CASSPGEDTEAFF.

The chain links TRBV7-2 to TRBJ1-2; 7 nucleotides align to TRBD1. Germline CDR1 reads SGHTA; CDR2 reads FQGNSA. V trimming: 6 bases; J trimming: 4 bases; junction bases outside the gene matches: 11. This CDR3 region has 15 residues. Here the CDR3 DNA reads TGTGCCAGCAGTCCAACTGGGGGACAGAGCTATGGCTACACCTTC. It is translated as CASSPTGGQSYGYTF.

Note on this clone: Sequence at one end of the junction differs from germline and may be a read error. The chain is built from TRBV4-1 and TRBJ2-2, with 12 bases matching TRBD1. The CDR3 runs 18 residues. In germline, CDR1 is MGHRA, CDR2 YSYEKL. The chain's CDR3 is CARSRPGQGATNTGELFF. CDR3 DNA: TGCGCCCGCAGCCGCCCGGGACAGGGGGCGACGAACACCGGGGAGCTGTTTTTT.

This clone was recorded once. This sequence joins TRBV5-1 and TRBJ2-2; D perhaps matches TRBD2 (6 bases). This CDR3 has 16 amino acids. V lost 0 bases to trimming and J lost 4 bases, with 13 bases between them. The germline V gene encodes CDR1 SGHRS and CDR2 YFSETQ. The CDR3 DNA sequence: TGCGCCAGCAGCTTGGCCCCTAGCGCGAGCACCGGGGAGCTGTTTTTT. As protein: CASSLAPSASTGELFF.

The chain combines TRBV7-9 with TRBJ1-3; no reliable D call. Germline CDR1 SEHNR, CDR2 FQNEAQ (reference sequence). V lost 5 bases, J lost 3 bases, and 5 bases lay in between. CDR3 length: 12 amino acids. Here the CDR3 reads CASSPVGNTIYF. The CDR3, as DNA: TGTGCCAGCAGCCCAGTTGGAAACACCATATATTTT.

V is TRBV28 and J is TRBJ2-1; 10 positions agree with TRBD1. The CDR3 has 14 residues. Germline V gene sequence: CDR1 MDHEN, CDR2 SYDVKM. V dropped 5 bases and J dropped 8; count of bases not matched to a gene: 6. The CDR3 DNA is TGTGCCAGCAGTGAGGGACAGGGGTTAGATGAGCAGTTCTTC. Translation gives CASSEGQGLDEQFF.

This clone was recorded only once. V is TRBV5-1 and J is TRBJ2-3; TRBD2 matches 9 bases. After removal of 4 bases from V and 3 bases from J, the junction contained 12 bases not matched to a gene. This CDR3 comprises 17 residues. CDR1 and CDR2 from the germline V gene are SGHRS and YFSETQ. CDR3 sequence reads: CASSLPAGGGATDTQYF. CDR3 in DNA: TGCGCCAGCAGCCTCCCCGCGGGCGGGGGGGCAACAGATACGCAGTATTTT.

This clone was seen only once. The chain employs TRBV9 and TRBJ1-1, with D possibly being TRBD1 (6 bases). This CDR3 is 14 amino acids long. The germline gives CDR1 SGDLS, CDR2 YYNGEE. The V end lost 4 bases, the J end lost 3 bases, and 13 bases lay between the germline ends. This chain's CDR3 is CASSPRTVYTEAFF. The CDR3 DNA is TGTGCCAGCAGCCCCCGGACAGTCTACACTGAAGCTTTCTTT.